Presented here are 13 T cell receptor beta chains from one specimen sequenced in a study of shared clonotypes between healthy human individuals. TCRdb keeps only in-frame clones here, not all; method: immunoSEQ multiplex PCR. The sample includes a few million clones, 85% to 95% of them seen just once. What was sequenced was naive CD4+ T cells sorted from blood. Subset reported: CD45RA+ positively selected. The receptors originated from a man between 18 and 35 years old in good health.

In this sample, this clone turned up a few times. Different DNA sequences within this sample yield the same CDR3. The J gene is TRBJ1-3, the V gene TRBV9; 9 bases map to TRBD1. The junction had 4 bases not matched to a gene; V was cut back by 1 base and J by 2 bases. CDR1 and CDR2 from the germline V gene are SGDLS and YYNGEE. CDR3 size: 16 residues. The DNA of the CDR3 is TGTGCCAGCAGCGTAAGTGGACAGGGGACTGGAAACACCATATATTTT. Residues: CASSVSGQGTGNTIYF. The entire variable domain, with the rest obtained from reference TRBV9 and TRBJ1-3, is as follows: DSGVTQTPKHLITATGQRVTLRCSPRSGDLSVYWYQQSLDQGLQFLIQYYNGEERAKGNILERFSAQQFPDLHSELNLSSLELGDSALYFCASSVSGQGTGNTIYFGEGSWLTVV.

The rearrangement joins TRBV16 to TRBJ1-4; D call uncertain. The length of the CDR3 is 16 residues. Germline values: CDR1 KGHSY, CDR2 FQNENV. V was clipped by 0 bases and J by 2 bases, with 10 bases between them. CDR3 nucleotide sequence: TGTGCCAGCAGCCAATCGGTCACGGATACTAATGAAAAACTGTTTTTT. Its translation is CASSQSVTDTNEKLFF.

V and J are TRBV11-2 and TRBJ2-7; TRBD1 might be the D (6 bases). Germline V gene lookup returns CDR1 SGHAT and CDR2 FQNNGV. The CDR3 loop spans 14 amino acids. Trimming took 6 bases from V and 5 from J, leaving 17 bases between them. The CDR3 spells CASSWGLAGDEQYF. CDR3 in DNA: TGTGCCAGCAGTTGGGGGCTAGCCGGGGACGAGCAGTACTTC.

In DNA, the CDR3 is TGTGCCAGCAGCTTAGAACCGACCCAGACCCAGTACTTC. Amino acids: CASSLEPTQTQYF. The chain is built from TRBV11-3 and TRBJ2-5; D is ambiguous. CDR1 and CDR2 (germline): SGHNT, YENEEA. The CDR3 runs to 13 residues. V was trimmed by 0 bases and J by 6 bases, leaving 8 bases between them.

The chain joins TRBV5-6 to TRBJ2-7; D possibly corresponds to TRBD2 (7 bases). The V gene lost 3 bases and the J gene lost 2 bases, with 12 bases spanning the gap. CDR1 and CDR2 from the germline V gene are SGHDT and YYEEEE. This CDR3 has 14 amino acids. The CDR3 sequence is CASSSPGGPYEQYF. In DNA, the CDR3 is TGTGCCAGCAGCTCACCGGGGGGCCCCTACGAGCAGTACTTC. Full variable domain (remainder filled in from reference TRBV5-6 and TRBJ2-7): DAGVTQSPTHLIKTRGQQVTLRCSPKSGHDTVSWYQQALGQGPQFIFQYYEEEERQRGNFPDRFSGHQFPNYSSELNVNALLLGDSALYLCASSSPGGPYEQYFGPGTRLTVT.

This chain connects TRBV28 to TRBJ1-1; 9 positions agree with TRBD1. The CDR3 is 15 residues long. Losses at the gene ends were 6 bases for V and 1 base for J; bases not matched to a gene: 6. From germline, CDR1 is MDHEN and CDR2 SYDVKM. CDR3: CASSTGGLANTEAFF. The CDR3 DNA is TGTGCCAGCAGCACAGGGGGCCTGGCGAACACTGAAGCTTTCTTT.

The J gene is TRBJ2-1, the V gene TRBV2, with 10 positions matching TRBD2. The germline CDR1 and CDR2 sequences are SNHLY and FYNNEI. This CDR3 spans 13 amino acids. The V gene end was trimmed by 3 bases and the J gene end by 10 bases; junction bases not matched to a gene: 3. The CDR3 DNA follows: TGTGCCAGCAGTGAGAAGGGACTAGCGGAGCAGTTCTTC. It specifies CASSEKGLAEQFF. Full variable domain (outside the CDR3, taken from reference TRBV2 and TRBJ2-1): EPEVTQTPSHQVTQMGQEVILRCVPISNHLYFYWYRQILGQKVEFLVSFYNNEISEKSEIFDDQFSVERPDGSNFTLKIRSTKLEDSAMYFCASSEKGLAEQFFGPGTRLTVL.

The chain couples TRBV9 to TRBJ2-2, with TRBD1 identical over 9 bases. Per the germline V gene, CDR1 is SGDLS and CDR2 is YYNGEE. The V and J ends lost 0 bases and 5 bases, in that order; junction bases with no gene match: 5. The CDR3 is made up of 16 amino acids. The CDR3 reads CASSVEQGAWTGELFF. CDR3 sequence (DNA): TGTGCCAGCAGCGTAGAACAGGGGGCCTGGACCGGGGAGCTGTTTTTT.

This chain links TRBV28 with TRBJ1-2; the D gene is possibly TRBD1 (5 bases). Germline CDR1 reads MDHEN; CDR2 reads SYDVKM. V lost 10 bases, J lost 6 bases, and 12 bases lay in between. This CDR3 region has 11 residues. The DNA for the CDR3 is TGTGCCACCAACGGGGACGATGGCTACACCTTC. Translating gives CATNGDDGYTF.

J is TRBJ2-7 and V is TRBV19; 7 bases agree with TRBD1. With V trimmed by 7 bases and J by 0 bases, 6 bases remained unmatched. The CDR3 sequence is 14 residues long. Germline V gene sequence: CDR1 LNHDA, CDR2 SQIVND (reference sequence). CDR3 nucleotides: TGTGCCAGTAAGATGACAGGGAGCTCCTACGAGCAGTACTTC. Amino acid sequence: CASKMTGSSYEQYF.

The V and J genes are TRBV5-1 and TRBJ2-7; 8 positions match TRBD1. This CDR3 is built from 14 residues. Germline V gene sequence: CDR1 SGHRS, CDR2 YFSETQ. V lost 1 base, J lost 7 bases, and 7 bases stayed unmatched. The DNA for the CDR3 is TGCGCCAGCAGCTTGAGGCAGGGGGCAGAGGAGCAGTACTTC. Translated: CASSLRQGAEEQYF. The variable domain in full, with the rest retrieved from reference TRBV5-1 and TRBJ2-7, is KAGVTQTPRYLIKTRGQQVTLSCSPISGHRSVSWYQQTPGQGLQFLFEYFSETQRNKGNFPGRFSGRQFSNSRSEMNVSTLELGDSALYLCASSLRQGAEEQYFGPGTRLTVT.

For the CDR3, the DNA is TGTGCCAGCAGGATGCTGGACAGGGGGATCCAAGAGACCCAGTACTTC. Amino acid sequence: CASRMLDRGIQETQYF. The chain carries TRBV2 and TRBJ2-5; 10 nucleotides line up with TRBD1. CDR1 SNHLY and CDR2 FYNNEI come from the germline V gene. The V gene end was trimmed by 6 bases and the J gene end by 1 base; junction bases not matched to a gene: 8. There are 16 residues in the CDR3. Full variable domain (missing parts from reference TRBV2 and TRBJ2-5): EPEVTQTPSHQVTQMGQEVILRCVPISNHLYFYWYRQILGQKVEFLVSFYNNEISEKSEIFDDQFSVERPDGSNFTLKIRSTKLEDSAMYFCASRMLDRGIQETQYFGPGTRLLVL.

This clone appeared a single time. Additional DNA sequences in this sample encode the identical CDR3. The chain links TRBV6-6 to TRBJ1-5, with 7 bases matching TRBD1. Germline lookup yields CDR1 MNHNY and CDR2 SVGAGI (reference sequence). CDR3 size: 15 residues. With 6 bases clipped from V and 0 bases from J, the junction kept 5 bases outside the gene matches. The CDR3 is CASRSDRRSNQPQHF. The CDR3 bases are TGTGCCAGCAGATCGGACAGGCGTAGCAATCAGCCCCAGCATTTT.